The rows below give T cell receptor beta chains drawn from one sample of a study of OX40 agonist ivuxolimab in advanced cancers. TCRdb keeps only in-frame clones here, not all; method: immunoSEQ multiplex PCR. In the table there are 100,000 or so clones, approximately 94% of which are singletons. Here the sequenced sample was CD4+ or CD8+ T cells sorted from blood, taken in a trial of the OX40 agonist ivuxolimab. These receptors originate from an adult with an advanced solid tumor such as melanoma, head and neck, liver or kidney cancer. Both conserved end residues are part of each CDR3. The D gene is left open where the match is weak. Size values are once, few and many counts, or a class for expanded clones, and some rows have none.

len: 16
d_gene: -
j_gene: TRBJ2-2
abundance: -
v_gene: TRBV11-1
CDR3nt: TGTGCCAGCAGCTTTAACTCACTTACGAACACCGGGGAGCTGTTTTTT
CDR3aa: CASSFNSLTNTGELFF

len: 14
d_gene: TRBD1
j_gene: TRBJ2-5
abundance: -
v_gene: TRBV15
CDR3nt: TGTGCCACCAGCAGATCCGACAGGGGTCAGACCCAGTACTTC
CDR3aa: CATSRSDRGQTQYF

len: 15
d_gene: -
j_gene: TRBJ1-2
abundance: -
v_gene: TRBV6-5
CDR3nt: TGTGCCAGCAGCCCCGGGGGGGCAACTGACTATGGCTACACCTTC
CDR3aa: CASSPGGATDYGYTF

len: 15
d_gene: TRBD2
j_gene: TRBJ2-1
abundance: -
v_gene: TRBV6-6
CDR3nt: TGTGCCAGCAGTGGACTAGCGGGGGACAACAATGAGCAGTTCTTC
CDR3aa: CASSGLAGDNNEQFF

len: 15
d_gene: -
j_gene: TRBJ1-2
abundance: -
v_gene: TRBV4-3
CDR3nt: TGCGCCAGCAGCCAAGATTGGGGCACCAACTATGGCTACACCTTC
CDR3aa: CASSQDWGTNYGYTF

len: 21
d_gene: TRBD2
j_gene: TRBJ2-1
abundance: -
v_gene: TRBV10-1
CDR3nt: TGCGCCAGCAGTGAGTCCCGTGCCTGGGGACTAGCGGGATGGGCTCGCAATGAGCAGTTCTTC
CDR3aa: CASSESRAWGLAGWARNEQFF

len: 12
d_gene: -
j_gene: TRBJ2-1
abundance: -
v_gene: TRBV7-9
CDR3nt: TGTGCCAGCAGTTCTAGGAACAATGAGCAGTTCTTC
CDR3aa: CASSSRNNEQFF

len: 13
d_gene: -
j_gene: TRBJ2-7
abundance: -
v_gene: TRBV5-4
CDR3nt: TGTGCCAGCAGCTTGGAAGCCTCCTACGAGCAGTACTTC
CDR3aa: CASSLEASYEQYF

len: 16
d_gene: -
j_gene: TRBJ2-1
abundance: -
v_gene: TRBV6-4
CDR3nt: TGTGCCAGCAGTGACTCGAGTCGGGGAGCCTACAATGAGCAGTTCTTC
CDR3aa: CASSDSSRGAYNEQFF

len: 13
d_gene: -
j_gene: TRBJ1-6
abundance: -
v_gene: TRBV19
CDR3nt: TGTGCCAGTTCCATACAGGGATCTTCACCCCTCCACTTT
CDR3aa: CASSIQGSSPLHF

len: 13
d_gene: TRBD2
j_gene: TRBJ2-7
abundance: -
v_gene: TRBV27
CDR3nt: TGTGCCAGCAGTTTGGGGGGGGACGACGAGCAGTACTTC
CDR3aa: CASSLGGDDEQYF

len: 15
d_gene: TRBD2
j_gene: TRBJ2-2
abundance: -
v_gene: TRBV10-2
CDR3nt: TGCGCCAGCAGTGTTAGCGGGAGAGGGACCGGGGAGCTGTTTTTT
CDR3aa: CASSVSGRGTGELFF

len: 14
d_gene: TRBD1
j_gene: TRBJ1-2
abundance: -
v_gene: TRBV7-9
CDR3nt: TGTGCCAGCAGCACTCCGGGACAGAACTATGGCTACACCTTC
CDR3aa: CASSTPGQNYGYTF

len: 13
d_gene: -
j_gene: TRBJ1-2
abundance: -
v_gene: TRBV27
CDR3nt: TGTGCCAGCAGTTTGCGGCGGGACTATGGCTACACCTTC
CDR3aa: CASSLRRDYGYTF

len: 18
d_gene: -
j_gene: TRBJ2-7
abundance: -
v_gene: TRBV27
CDR3nt: TGTGCCAGCAGCTATGGGGCCCCCCAGCAGGCTCAAGCCTACGAGCAGTACTTC
CDR3aa: CASSYGAPQQAQAYEQYF

len: 13
d_gene: -
j_gene: TRBJ1-4
abundance: few
v_gene: TRBV19
CDR3nt: TGTGCCAGTACCGCACATGGGATTGAAAAACTGTTTTTT
CDR3aa: CASTAHGIEKLFF

len: 15
d_gene: -
j_gene: TRBJ1-1
abundance: -
v_gene: TRBV27
CDR3nt: TGTGCCAGCAGTCCTCCGGGACGTTTGAACACTGAAGCTTTCTTT
CDR3aa: CASSPPGRLNTEAFF

len: 15
d_gene: -
j_gene: TRBJ1-1
abundance: few
v_gene: TRBV4-1
CDR3nt: TGCGCCAGCAGCCAAGATTCCTCCGGGTTCACTGAAGCTTTCTTT
CDR3aa: CASSQDSSGFTEAFF

len: 9
d_gene: -
j_gene: TRBJ2-3
abundance: -
v_gene: TRBV6-1
CDR3nt: TGTGCCACGGGGGATACGCAGTATTTT
CDR3aa: CATGDTQYF

len: 13
d_gene: -
j_gene: TRBJ1-1
abundance: -
v_gene: TRBV27
CDR3nt: TGTGCCAGCAGTTTAAGCGGGGGGTCTGAAGCTTTCTTT
CDR3aa: CASSLSGGSEAFF

len: 13
d_gene: -
j_gene: TRBJ2-7
abundance: -
v_gene: TRBV11-1
CDR3nt: TGTGCCAGCAGCCGGGGCCTCCTGGGCGAGCAGTACTTC
CDR3aa: CASSRGLLGEQYF

len: 13
d_gene: -
j_gene: TRBJ2-2
abundance: -
v_gene: TRBV6-5
CDR3nt: TGTGCCAGCAGTTACAGGGACGCCGGGGAGCTGTTTTTT
CDR3aa: CASSYRDAGELFF

len: 15
d_gene: TRBD1
j_gene: TRBJ2-1
abundance: -
v_gene: TRBV7-3
CDR3nt: TGTGCCAGCGCGACCGGGACAGGGGGCTCCTATGAGCAGTTCTTC
CDR3aa: CASATGTGGSYEQFF

len: 13
d_gene: TRBD1
j_gene: TRBJ1-6
abundance: -
v_gene: TRBV5-1
CDR3nt: TGCGCCAGCAGCTCTACAGGGGCTTCACCCCTCCACTTT
CDR3aa: CASSSTGASPLHF

len: 14
d_gene: -
j_gene: TRBJ2-3
abundance: -
v_gene: TRBV15
CDR3nt: TGTGCCACGATGGCGGGCGCCCTTTCAGATACGCAGTATTTT
CDR3aa: CATMAGALSDTQYF

len: 11
d_gene: -
j_gene: TRBJ1-4
abundance: -
v_gene: TRBV30
CDR3nt: TGTGCCCCCGCAGGGGATGAAAAACTGTTTTTT
CDR3aa: CAPAGDEKLFF

len: 20
d_gene: TRBD2
j_gene: TRBJ2-3
abundance: -
v_gene: TRBV2
CDR3nt: TGTGCCAGCAGTGGGGTGGCTAGCGGGGGGATCCAGACTAGCACAGATACGCAGTATTTT
CDR3aa: CASSGVASGGIQTSTDTQYF

len: 15
d_gene: -
j_gene: TRBJ2-3
abundance: -
v_gene: TRBV28
CDR3nt: TGTGCCAGCAGTCGGAGGCAGGGCCTCACAGATACGCCGTATTTT
CDR3aa: CASSRRQGLTDTPYF

len: 12
d_gene: TRBD2
j_gene: TRBJ2-1
abundance: -
v_gene: TRBV6-5
CDR3nt: TGTGCCAGCAGACCCGGGGGGGGTGAGCAGTTCTTC
CDR3aa: CASRPGGGEQFF

len: 13
d_gene: TRBD1
j_gene: TRBJ1-2
abundance: once
v_gene: TRBV5-6
CDR3nt: TGTGCCAGCAGCTCGGACAGGGTGAACGGCTACACCTTC
CDR3aa: CASSSDRVNGYTF

len: 15
d_gene: -
j_gene: TRBJ1-3
abundance: -
v_gene: TRBV28
CDR3nt: TGTGCCAGCAGTTTATCTGTAAGCTCTGGAAACACCATATATTTT
CDR3aa: CASSLSVSSGNTIYF

len: 17
d_gene: TRBD1
j_gene: TRBJ2-5
abundance: -
v_gene: TRBV5-6
CDR3nt: TGTGCCAGCAGTCTGGGCTGGACAGGGGACCTCCGGGAGACCCAGTACTTC
CDR3aa: CASSLGWTGDLRETQYF

len: 9
d_gene: -
j_gene: TRBJ1-1
abundance: -
v_gene: TRBV6-6
CDR3nt: TGTGCCAGCAGTGATCGATCTTTCTTT
CDR3aa: CASSDRSFF

len: 11
d_gene: -
j_gene: TRBJ2-5
abundance: -
v_gene: TRBV7-9
CDR3nt: TGTGCCAGCAGTTGGGAAGAGACCCAGTACTTC
CDR3aa: CASSWEETQYF

len: 14
d_gene: -
j_gene: TRBJ2-1
abundance: -
v_gene: TRBV16
CDR3nt: TGTGCCAGCAGCCAAGGGCAGGGAGCGAATGAGCAGTTCTTC
CDR3aa: CASSQGQGANEQFF

len: 13
d_gene: TRBD1
j_gene: TRBJ1-2
abundance: -
v_gene: TRBV13
CDR3nt: TGTGCCAGCAGCGTGGGACAGGGGGATGGCTACACCTTC
CDR3aa: CASSVGQGDGYTF

len: 14
d_gene: -
j_gene: TRBJ1-6
abundance: -
v_gene: TRBV28
CDR3nt: TGTGCCACCACGACAGGCCCTTATAATTCACCCCTCCACTTT
CDR3aa: CATTTGPYNSPLHF